These 15 T cell receptor beta chains were sequenced from one sample in a study of CD8 T cells in ankylosing spondylitis (dated by TCRdb to between 2016 and 2019). To prepare the library, 5' RACE was applied. Sequencing instrument: Illumina HiSeq 2500. TCRdb trimmed public reads at Q25 via fastp, called clones via MiXCR and kept in-frame beta chains. For every CDR3 protein sequence, its rows merge into one entry that carries the most common genes and DNA. The sample table lists about 160,000 distinct CDR3 sequences, around 42% of them with a count of one. The ten largest clones capture around 15% of the sample. Sequencing input: synovial fluid, either unsorted or a sorted T cell fraction (not recorded which). These receptors all come from a male donor with ankylosing spondylitis.

The chain uses TRBV7-9 and TRBJ2-1; no definite D call. The CDR3 has 13 residues. In germline, CDR1 is SEHNR, CDR2 FQNEAQ (reference sequence). The germline V and J ends were trimmed by 5 bases and 12 bases, with 17 bases remaining between them. The DNA for the CDR3 is TGTGCCAGCAGCCCTACCACGGTATGGGGGCAGTTCTTC. Translating it yields CASSPTTVWGQFF.

The V gene is TRBV4-1, the J gene TRBJ1-2; TRBD1 aligns across 7 bases. Germline assignment: CDR1 MGHRA and CDR2 YSYEKL. The CDR3 has 16 amino acids. V shed 0 bases and J 4 bases; nucleotides not matched to a gene: 8. CDR3 region: CASSQEAPAGGYGYTF. CDR3 nucleotides: TGCGCCAGCAGCCAAGAGGCCCCGGCAGGGGGCTATGGCTACACCTTC.

This clonotype has a handful of counts. The rearrangement links TRBV28 to TRBJ2-3; D might be TRBD2 (5 bases). There are 15 residues in the CDR3. V lost 7 bases and J 0 bases, leaving 14 bases between the germline ends. Germline V CDR1 and CDR2: MDHEN, SYDVKM. DNA for the CDR3: TGTGCCAGCACGGGGTGGGAGCTAAGCACAGATACGCAGTATTTT. This translates into CASTGWELSTDTQYF. Full variable domain (remainder filled in from reference TRBV28 and TRBJ2-3): DVKVTQSSRYLVKRTGEKVFLECVQDMDHENMFWYRQDPGLGLRLIYFSYDVKMKEKGDIPEGYSVSREKKERFSLILESASTNQTSMYLCASTGWELSTDTQYFGPGTRLTVL.

The chain recombines TRBV13 with TRBJ2-1; D may be TRBD1 (6 bases). V was pared by 5 bases and J by 2 bases, with 25 bases between. This CDR3 region has 19 residues. The germline V gene encodes CDR1 PRHDT and CDR2 FYEKMQ (reference sequence). The CDR3 sequence: CASSNEPPGAPVAYNEQFF. The CDR3, as DNA: TGTGCCAGCAGCAACGAACCCCCAGGGGCCCCAGTGGCCTACAATGAGCAGTTCTTC. Variable domain in full (rest from reference TRBV13 and TRBJ2-1): AAGVIQSPRHLIKEKRETATLKCYPIPRHDTVYWYQQGPGQDPQFLISFYEKMQSDKGSIPDRFSAQQFSDYHSELNMSSLELGDSALYFCASSNEPPGAPVAYNEQFFGPGTRLTVL.

This clonotype was seen only a few times. V is TRBV29-1 and J is TRBJ2-1; 14 bases fit TRBD2. Germline CDR1 SQVTM, CDR2 ANQGSEA. The CDR3 totals 20 residues. V shed 5 bases and J 2 bases; nucleotides not matched to a gene: 17. The CDR3 DNA is TGCAGCGTTTACCCCCCCCCGACTAGCGGGAGGGTTGGGACCTACAATGAGCAGTTCTTC. Its protein product is CSVYPPPTSGRVGTYNEQFF.

The chain is built from TRBV20-1 and TRBJ1-5; 7 bases are shared with TRBD1. The CDR3 runs 16 residues. The ends lost 1 base at V and 4 bases at J; junction bases unmatched: 10. CDR1 and CDR2 from the germline V gene are DFQATT and SNEGSKA (reference sequence). The CDR3 nucleotides are TGCAGTGCTAGAGGAACGAAAGAACAGGGGAATCAGCCCCAGCATTTT. Translating it yields CSARGTKEQGNQPQHF.

The J gene is TRBJ1-1, the V gene TRBV3-1, with a weak D call TRBD1 (5 bases). The CDR3 consists of 14 residues. Germline V gene sequence: CDR1 LGHDT, CDR2 YNNKEL (reference sequence). The germline V and J ends were trimmed by 4 bases and 2 bases, with 11 bases remaining between them. The CDR3 is CASSPQGLNTEAFF. The CDR3 nucleotides read TGTGCCAGCAGCCCCCAGGGATTAAACACTGAAGCTTTCTTT.

The rearrangement uses TRBV2 and TRBJ2-5; 9 bases are shared with TRBD1. V gave up 3 bases and J gave up 4 bases; unmatched junction bases: 6. Germline V lookup: CDR1 SNHLY, CDR2 FYNNEI. The CDR3 extends over 15 amino acids. The DNA of the CDR3 is TGTGCCAGCAGTGATGAACGGACAGGGGCAGAGACCCAGTACTTC. Its translation: CASSDERTGAETQYF.

This rearrangement joins TRBV15 to TRBJ1-6; D remains unclear. The V and J ends lost 5 bases and 4 bases respectively, with 12 bases between them. The CDR3 contains 15 residues. The V gene's germline CDR1 is LNHNV and CDR2 YYDKDF (reference sequence). The CDR3 nucleotides read TGTGCCACCAGCCCGGTCGTGGCTTATAATTCACCCCTCCACTTT. Translated: CATSPVVAYNSPLHF.

The rearrangement joins TRBV14 to TRBJ2-4; maybe TRBD2 (5 bases). The CDR3 is made up of 19 amino acids. CDR1 is SGHDN and CDR2 is FVKESK in the germline V gene. Trimming removed 4 bases from V and 0 bases from J, with 22 bases in between. CDR3 in DNA: TGTGCCAGCAGCCCTTACGTTAGAAGGGAGCCTCTAGCCAAAAACATTCAGTACTTC. Translating it yields CASSPYVRREPLAKNIQYF.

This chain joins TRBV5-1 and TRBJ1-2; D is possibly TRBD1 (6 bases). Looked up from germline, CDR1 is SGHRS and CDR2 is YFSETQ. This CDR3 spans 14 amino acids. Trimming left V 4 bases short and J 11 bases short, with 21 bases between. Written as DNA, the CDR3 is TGCGCCAGCAGCACCTCCCCGGACAGTGTAGTGTACACCTTC. Its protein is CASSTSPDSVVYTF.

The chain employs TRBV5-1 and TRBJ2-1; tentative D call: TRBD2 (5 bases). Between the trimmed V and J ends, which lost 3 bases and 2 bases, there was a span of 15 bases. Germline CDR1 reads SGHRS; CDR2 reads YFSETQ. This CDR3 has 16 residues. The CDR3 bases are TGCGCCAGCAGCTACCCAGCGGAAACTACCTACAATGAGCAGTTCTTC. Translating it yields CASSYPAETTYNEQFF. Supplemented by reference TRBV5-1 and TRBJ2-1, the full variable domain reads KAGVTQTPRYLIKTRGQQVTLSCSPISGHRSVSWYQQTPGQGLQFLFEYFSETQRNKGNFPGRFSGRQFSNSRSEMNVSTLELGDSALYLCASSYPAETTYNEQFFGPGTRLTVL.

V usage is TRBV30 and J usage is TRBJ2-1; 8 bases fit TRBD2. Germline lookup yields CDR1 GTSNPN and CDR2 SVGIG (reference sequence). This CDR3 has 14 amino acids. Unmatched junction bases numbered 1, after V lost 0 bases and J lost 3 bases. The CDR3 DNA reads TGTGCCTGGAGTGTCGGGACTAGCTACAATGAGCAGTTCTTC. This codes for CAWSVGTSYNEQFF.

This clonotype was counted between two and nine times. The chain combines TRBV6-2 or TRBV6-3 with TRBJ2-7; 7 nucleotides agree with TRBD1. Germline CDR1 and CDR2: MNHEY and SVGEGT. The CDR3 is 16 amino acids. Germline trimming cut 0 bases from V and 1 base from J; bases unmatched to any gene: 6. The DNA of the CDR3 is TGTGCCAGCAGTTACTCCGGAGACAGGGTGTCCTACGAGCAGTACTTC. It codes for CASSYSGDRVSYEQYF.

V and J are TRBV6-5 and TRBJ2-2; weak D call: TRBD1 (5 bases). The CDR3 has 16 residues. Trimming left V 0 bases short and J 4 bases short, with 12 bases between. Germline V gene data show CDR1 as MNHEY and CDR2 as SVGAGI. CDR3 region: CASSYSYNRLTGELFF. Written as DNA, the CDR3 is TGTGCCAGCAGTTACTCTTATAACAGGCTCACCGGGGAGCTGTTTTTT.